These 8 T cell receptor beta chains were all obtained from the same sample, sequenced in a study of T-cell reconstitution after alpha-beta-depleted transplantation in children. Unique molecular identifiers were built into the TCRbeta library. TCRdb called the PCR reads again in MiXCR, with one record for every CDR3 protein. The sample has around 100,000 distinct CDR3 sequences, 10% seen once. The sample in question was PBMCs, obtained before TCRalphabeta/CD19-depleted stem cell transplant. These receptors originate from a boy younger than 10 with acute lymphoblastic leukemia, due to receive a stem cell transplant.

The table lists this clonotype with many counts. The V and J genes are TRBV12-3 or TRBV12-4 and TRBJ1-2; D perhaps matches TRBD1 (5 bases). V gave up 7 bases and J gave up 2 bases, with 17 bases separating them. CDR3 size: 15 residues. The CDR3 region is CASTPGVGRNYGYTF. The CDR3 DNA follows: TGTGCCAGCACCCCGGGTGTGGGGCGGAACTATGGCTACACCTTC.

The chain uses TRBV3-1 and TRBJ2-2, with a weak D call TRBD1 (5 bases). The CDR3 spans 14 residues. The germline V gene has CDR1 LGHDT and CDR2 YNNKEL (reference sequence). V lost 3 bases, J lost 1 base, and 6 bases lay in between. CDR3 protein: CASSHGQNTGELFF. The CDR3 DNA reads as TGTGCCAGCAGCCACGGACAGAACACCGGGGAGCTGTTTTTT.

This sequence joins TRBV29-1 and TRBJ2-3, with 7 bases matching TRBD2. Germline lookup yields CDR1 SQVTM and CDR2 ANQGSEA. J lost 7 bases, V lost 1 base, and 11 bases had no gene match. The CDR3 length is 15 residues. The CDR3 spells CSVEVQLAIAYTQYF. The CDR3 bases are TGCAGCGTTGAAGTGCAACTAGCGATCGCGTATACGCAGTATTTT.

V is TRBV7-3 and J is TRBJ2-7; the D is unclear. V lost 0 bases and J lost 0, with 6 bases in between. Germline CDR1 SGHTA, CDR2 FQGTGA. This CDR3 spans 14 amino acids. This chain's CDR3 is CASSLTRSSYEQYF. CDR3 nucleotide sequence: TGTGCCAGCAGCTTAACCAGGTCCTCCTACGAGCAGTACTTC.

This clonotype was seen repeatedly, ten times or more. CDR3 DNA: TGTGCCAGCAGCAGCGGGACTAGCGGGAGGGGCTCCTACGAGCAGTACTTC. It translates to CASSSGTSGRGSYEQYF. J is TRBJ2-7 and V is TRBV5-6; 16 bases are a match to TRBD2. CDR1 and CDR2 from the germline V gene are SGHDT and YYEEEE. This CDR3 is built from 17 residues. With 4 bases clipped from V and 0 bases from J, the junction kept 4 bases outside the gene matches. Complete variable domain (other parts from reference TRBV5-6 and TRBJ2-7): DAGVTQSPTHLIKTRGQQVTLRCSPKSGHDTVSWYQQALGQGPQFIFQYYEEEERQRGNFPDRFSGHQFPNYSSELNVNALLLGDSALYLCASSSGTSGRGSYEQYFGPGTRLTVT.

CDR3 in amino acids: CSVSGQAIQETQYF. CDR3 nucleotides: TGCAGCGTTTCCGGACAGGCAATTCAAGAGACCCAGTACTTC. V is TRBV29-1 and J is TRBJ2-5, with 7 bases matching TRBD1. The length of the CDR3 is 14 residues. CDR1 is SQVTM and CDR2 is ANQGSEA in the germline V gene. After removal of 5 bases from V and 2 bases from J, the junction contained 8 bases not matched to a gene.

The chain joins TRBV20-1 to TRBJ1-2; TRBD1 is a possible D gene (6 bases). The V gene lost 3 bases and the J gene lost 3 bases, with 26 bases spanning the gap. The CDR3 consists of 18 residues. Germline assignment: CDR1 DFQATT and CDR2 SNEGSKA (reference sequence). DNA for the CDR3: TGCAGTGCTAGGGTGACTACGGGTGCAGGGGAGGATCACTATGGCTACACCTTC. Amino acid sequence: CSARVTTGAGEDHYGYTF.

This clonotype showed up just a few times. The V gene is TRBV7-2, the J gene TRBJ2-5, with D possibly being TRBD2 (5 bases). V was trimmed by 6 bases and J by 0 bases, leaving 14 bases between them. This CDR3 has 15 residues. The germline V gene has CDR1 SGHTA and CDR2 FQGNSA. This CDR3 reads CASRSPGKNQETQYF. DNA of the CDR3: TGTGCCAGCAGATCCCCGGGGAAGAACCAAGAGACCCAGTACTTC. The full variable domain, rest sourced from reference TRBV7-2 and TRBJ2-5, is GAGVSQSPSNKVTEKGKDVELRCDPISGHTALYWYRQSLGQGLEFLIYFQGNSAPDKSGLPSDRFSAERTGGSVSTLTIQRTQQEDSAVYLCASRSPGKNQETQYFGPGTRLLVL.